This T cell receptor (beta chain) emerged from a study of cytomegalovirus exposure and HLA in healthy donors. Across the study: As an earlier analysis found, about 190 million T cells yielded some 120 million unique TCR beta sequences. Findings and caveats of the study: HLA restriction was apparent for most CMV-associated TCR beta chains in a later analysis. According to reports, the classifier identified cytomegalovirus status with high specificity and sensitivity.

With 60 Vbeta and 13 Jbeta primers, the PCR was carried out. Profiled with immunoSEQ multiplex PCR; TCRdb holds only in-frame clones, not every one. This listing includes 65,000 to 90,000 clones. The germline V gene has CDR1 SNHLY and CDR2 FYNNEI. Trimming left V 6 bases short and J 3 bases short, with 20 bases between. The CDR3 extends over 16 amino acids. Turning to this clone: Its specificity is not known.

The source material was PBMCs. This rearrangement joins TRBV2 to TRBJ1-1, with TRBD1 as a possible D gene (6 bases). This TCR derives from a female donor in good health and CMV-seropositive. CDR3 sequence (DNA): TGTGCCAGCAGCAAGAACCGCTTACAGGGTGACACTGAAGCTTTCTTT. It codes for CASSKNRLQGDTEAFF.